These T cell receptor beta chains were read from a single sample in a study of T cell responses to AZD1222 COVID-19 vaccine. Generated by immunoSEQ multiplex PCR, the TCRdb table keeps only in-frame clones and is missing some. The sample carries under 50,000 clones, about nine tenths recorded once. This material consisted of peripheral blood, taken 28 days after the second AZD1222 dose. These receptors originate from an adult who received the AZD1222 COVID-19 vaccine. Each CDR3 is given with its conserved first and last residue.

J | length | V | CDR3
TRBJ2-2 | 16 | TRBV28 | CASSLPSEGRTGELFF
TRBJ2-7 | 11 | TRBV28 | CASLEGHEQYF
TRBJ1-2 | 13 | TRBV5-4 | CASRPGSRDGYTF
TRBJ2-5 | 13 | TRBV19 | CASSIGAEETQYF
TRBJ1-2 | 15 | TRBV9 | CASSVGGGGASGYTF
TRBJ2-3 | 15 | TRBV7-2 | CASSLGQGPTDTQYF
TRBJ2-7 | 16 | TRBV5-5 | CASSLATGQGGYEQYF
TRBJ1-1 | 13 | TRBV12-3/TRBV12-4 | CASSLMTGTEAFF
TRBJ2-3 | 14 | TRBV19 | CASSRGRSTDTQYF
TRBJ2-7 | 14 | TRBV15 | CATSIGERLSEQYF
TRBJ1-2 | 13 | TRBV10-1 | CASSGTEPYGYTF
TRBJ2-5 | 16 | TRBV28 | CASSFPLDSNQETQYF
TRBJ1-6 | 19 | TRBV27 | CASSLTRRGKVRSNSPLHF
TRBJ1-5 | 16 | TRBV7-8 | CASSPTRIKGNQPQHF
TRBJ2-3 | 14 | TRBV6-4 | CASSDGFSTDTQYF
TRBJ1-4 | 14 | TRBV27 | CASSSMGPDEKLFF
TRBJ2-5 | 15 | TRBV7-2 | CASSSPGTGLGTQYF
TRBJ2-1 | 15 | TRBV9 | CASSVIGISVNEQFF
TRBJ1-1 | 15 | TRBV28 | CASRGPGQWNTEAFF
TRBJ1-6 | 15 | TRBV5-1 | CASSSQILWNSPLHF
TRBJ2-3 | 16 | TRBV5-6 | CASSLRVGQGGDTQYF
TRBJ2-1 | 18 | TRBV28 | CASSLRLAGDTLSNEQFF
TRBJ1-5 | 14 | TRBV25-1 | CASSGQGINQPQHF
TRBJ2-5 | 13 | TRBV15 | CATSLEGGETQYF
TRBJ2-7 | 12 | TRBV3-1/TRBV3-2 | CASSHTTARQYF
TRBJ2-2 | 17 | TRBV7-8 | CASSLAPSSGSTGELFF
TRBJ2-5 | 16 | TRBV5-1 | CASSLSVDSQQETQYF
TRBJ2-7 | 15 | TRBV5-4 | CASRALAGKVHEQYF
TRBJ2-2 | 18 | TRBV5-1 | CASSYLPLQGTNTGELFF
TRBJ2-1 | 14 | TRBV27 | CASSLRDGYNEQFF
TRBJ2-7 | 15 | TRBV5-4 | CASSLGSVISYEQYF
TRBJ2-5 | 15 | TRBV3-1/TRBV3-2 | CASSPTPSGSETQYF
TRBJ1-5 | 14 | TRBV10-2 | CASSSGTRGQPQHF
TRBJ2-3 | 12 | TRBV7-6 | CASSLATDTQYF
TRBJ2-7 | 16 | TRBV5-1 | CASSLESNRVSYEQYF
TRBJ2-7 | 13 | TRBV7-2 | CASSATARYEQYF
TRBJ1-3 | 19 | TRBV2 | CASSQRSPLISGIGNTIYF
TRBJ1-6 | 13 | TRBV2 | CASTGHNNSPLHF
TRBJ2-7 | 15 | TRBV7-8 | CASSLGRQGAYEQYF
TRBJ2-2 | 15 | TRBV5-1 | CASSKSTGEWGELFF
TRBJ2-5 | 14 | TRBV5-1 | CASTRDRGSETQYF
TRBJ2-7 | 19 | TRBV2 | CASSEGVGNLAGHSYEQYF